This note documents a single T cell receptor beta chain sequence. Its antigen is not identified. TCRdb re-derived calls from the reads in MiXCR, one entry per CDR3 protein. The table has around 800,000 distinct CDR3 sequences, about 30% seen once; the top ten hold around 12%. The germline V gene encodes CDR1 LNHDA and CDR2 SQIVND (reference sequence). The V gene lost 5 bases and the J gene lost 3 bases, with 17 bases spanning the gap. CDR3 length equals 15 residues. The data were obtained in a study of T cell repertoires in cytomegalovirus infection. The sequencing used cultured CD8+ T cells from PBMCs, collected from culture after CMV antigen stimulation. The clonotype comes from a human donor in good health (CMV status not recorded). Some clones in this sample may be carry-over from other donors' samples. The rearrangement uses TRBV19 and TRBJ2-7, with no clear D. The CDR3: CASSSRPEVFYEQYF. The CDR3 bases are TGTGCCAGTAGTTCGCGGCCCGAAGTCTTCTACGAGCAGTACTTC.